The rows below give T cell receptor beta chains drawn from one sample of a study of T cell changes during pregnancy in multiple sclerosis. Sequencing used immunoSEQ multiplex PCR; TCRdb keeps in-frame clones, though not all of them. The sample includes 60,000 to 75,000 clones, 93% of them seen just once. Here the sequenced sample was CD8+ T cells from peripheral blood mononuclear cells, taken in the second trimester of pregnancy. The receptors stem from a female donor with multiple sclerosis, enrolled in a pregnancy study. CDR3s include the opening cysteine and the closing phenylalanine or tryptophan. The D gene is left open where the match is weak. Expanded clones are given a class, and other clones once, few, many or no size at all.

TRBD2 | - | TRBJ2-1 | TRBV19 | TGTGCCAGTAGTAGGGGACTAGCGGACTACAATGAGCAGTTCTTC | CASSRGLADYNEQFF
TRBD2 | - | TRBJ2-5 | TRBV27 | TGTGCCAGCAGACCCCCAGGACTAGCAGAGGAGACCCAGTACTTC | CASRPPGLAEETQYF
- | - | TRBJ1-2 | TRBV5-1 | TGCGCCAGCAGCCCCGGCTGGGGGGGAAACTATGGCTACACCTTC | CASSPGWGGNYGYTF
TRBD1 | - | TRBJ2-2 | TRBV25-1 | TGTGCCAGCAGTGAGGGACAGGACACCGGGGAGCTGTTTTTT | CASSEGQDTGELFF
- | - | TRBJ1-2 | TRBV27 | TGTGCCAGCAGCCACAGGGCTTTGAACTATGGCTACACCTTC | CASSHRALNYGYTF
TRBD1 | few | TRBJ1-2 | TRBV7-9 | TGTGCCAGCAGCCCGACCGAGGGGGGACAGGGCTACACCTTC | CASSPTEGGQGYTF
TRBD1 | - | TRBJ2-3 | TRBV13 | TGTGCCAGCAGCCCCCCCCGCAGGGGGAACACAGATACGCAGTATTTT | CASSPPRRGNTDTQYF
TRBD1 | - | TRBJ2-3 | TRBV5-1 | TGCGCCAGCACTATGACAGGGTCTTGGGATACGCAGTATTTT | CASTMTGSWDTQYF
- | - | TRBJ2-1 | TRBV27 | TGTGCCAGCAGTTTACGGACTATCAATGAGCAGTTCTTC | CASSLRTINEQFF
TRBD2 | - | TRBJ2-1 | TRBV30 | TGTGCCTGGAGTGGGACTAGCGCCTACAATGAGCAGTTCTTC | CAWSGTSAYNEQFF
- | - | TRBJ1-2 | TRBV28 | TGTGCCAGCAGTTCCCGTTTCCGCTATGGCTACACCTTC | CASSSRFRYGYTF
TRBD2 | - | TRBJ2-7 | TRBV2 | TGTGCCAGCAGTGAACTAGCGGGAGGGTTCGAGCAGTACTTC | CASSELAGGFEQYF
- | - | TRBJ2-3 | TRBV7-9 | TGTGCCAGCAGCTTAGGAACTAGACTCACAGATACGCAGTATTTT | CASSLGTRLTDTQYF
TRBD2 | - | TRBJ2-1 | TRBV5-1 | TGCGCCAGCAGCTTATATAGCGGGAGGGCCGGTTCCTACAATGAGCAGTTCTTC | CASSLYSGRAGSYNEQFF
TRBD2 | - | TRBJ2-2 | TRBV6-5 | TGTGCCAGCAGCGGACTAGCGACTACCGGGGAGCTGTTTTTT | CASSGLATTGELFF
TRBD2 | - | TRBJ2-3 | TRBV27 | TGTGCCAGCAGCACTTTAGCGGGACCCACAGATACGCAGTATTTT | CASSTLAGPTDTQYF
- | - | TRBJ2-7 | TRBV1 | TGCACCAGCAGCCCGACTAGCGACTACGAGCAGTACTTC | CTSSPTSDYEQYF
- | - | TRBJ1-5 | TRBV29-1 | TGCAGCGCCACGGGGGGGGGCAATCAGCCCCAGCATTTT | CSATGGGNQPQHF
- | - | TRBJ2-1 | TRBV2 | TGTGCCAGCAGTGGGCCTGGGGCTCCGTACAATGAGCAGTTCTTC | CASSGPGAPYNEQFF
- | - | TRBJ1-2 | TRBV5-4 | TGTGCCAGCAGCTTGTCCGCAGGGGACTATGGCTACACCTTC | CASSLSAGDYGYTF
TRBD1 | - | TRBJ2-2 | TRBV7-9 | TGTGCCAGCAGCTCGGGACAGGGTCGGACCGGGGAGCTGTTTTTT | CASSSGQGRTGELFF
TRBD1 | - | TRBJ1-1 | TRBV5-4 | TGTGCCAGCACCGAGTGGGGGACAGGGCATGTTGAAGCTTTCTTT | CASTEWGTGHVEAFF
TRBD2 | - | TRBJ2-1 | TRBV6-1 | TGTGCCAGCAGACTAGCGGGATACTGGAATGAGCAGTTCTTC | CASRLAGYWNEQFF
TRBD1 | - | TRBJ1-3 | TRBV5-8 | TGTGCCAGCAGCTGGGGACAGGGATTATCTGGAAACACCATATATTTT | CASSWGQGLSGNTIYF
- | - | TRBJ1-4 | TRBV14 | TGTGCCAGCAGCCAAGATAGGACAGCGTATGAAAAACTGTTTTTT | CASSQDRTAYEKLFF
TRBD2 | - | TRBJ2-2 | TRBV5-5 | TGTGCCAGCAGCTTGGCCGCTAAGACTAGCCGCGACCGGGAGCTGTTTTTT | CASSLAAKTSRDRELFF
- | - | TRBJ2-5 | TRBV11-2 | TGTGCCAGCAGCTTGGGGGTGGGAGGGGGTAAGGAGACCCAGTACTTC | CASSLGVGGGKETQYF
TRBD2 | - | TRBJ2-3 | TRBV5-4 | TGTGCCAGCAGCTTGTCAACTAGCGGGAGTACAGATACGCAGTATTTT | CASSLSTSGSTDTQYF
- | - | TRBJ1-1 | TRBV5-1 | TGCGCCAGCAGCTCCAGCGGGGGGCTGGAGATAGACACTGAAGCTTTCTTT | CASSSSGGLEIDTEAFF
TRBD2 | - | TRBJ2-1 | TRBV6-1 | TGTGCCAGCAGTGTAGCGCTAGCGGGCAACAATGAGCAGTTCTTC | CASSVALAGNNEQFF
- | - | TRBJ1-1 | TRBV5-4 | TGTGCCGGATGGGAGGGAGGGAAAGCTTTCTTT | CAGWEGGKAFF
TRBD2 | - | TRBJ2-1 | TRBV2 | TGTGCCAGCAGGATTACTAGCGGGGGTTACAATGAGCAGTTCTTC | CASRITSGGYNEQFF
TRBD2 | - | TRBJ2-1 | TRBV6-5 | TGTGCCAGCAGTCTGACTAGCGGGATATCGTATGAGCAGTTCTTC | CASSLTSGISYEQFF
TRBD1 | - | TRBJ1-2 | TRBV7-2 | TGTGCCAGCAGCCGAGGACAGGGGGCGAGCTATGGCTACACCTTC | CASSRGQGASYGYTF
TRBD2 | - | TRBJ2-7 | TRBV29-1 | TGCAGCGTTCTGGGACTAGATTACGAGCAGTACTTC | CSVLGLDYEQYF
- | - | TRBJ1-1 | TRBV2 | TGTGCCAGCCAACAGGGCGTGAACACTGAAGCTTTCTTT | CASQQGVNTEAFF
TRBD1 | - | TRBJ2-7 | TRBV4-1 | TGCGCCAGCAGCCAAGGGGTCAGGGGGTACGAGCAGTACTTC | CASSQGVRGYEQYF
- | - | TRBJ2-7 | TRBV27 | TGTGCCAGCAGTTCGGGACAACAGGACTACGAGCAGTACTTC | CASSSGQQDYEQYF
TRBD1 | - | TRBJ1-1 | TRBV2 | TGTGCCAGCAACGACAGGGTCGCGTACACTGAAGCTTTCTTT | CASNDRVAYTEAFF
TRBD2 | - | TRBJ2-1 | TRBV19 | TGTGCCAGTAGTCCCCGGACTAGCGGCTCCTACAATGAGCAGTTCTTC | CASSPRTSGSYNEQFF
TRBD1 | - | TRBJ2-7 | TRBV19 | TGTGCCAGTAGTTCGGGGACAGGGGCCTACGAGCAGTACTTC | CASSSGTGAYEQYF